This TCR beta chain was observed in a study of beta chain features in type 1 diabetes. Whole-study results and caveats: In every one of the four CD4+ subsets, TCRB CDR3s were moderately but significantly shorter in Type 1 diabetes patients.

Sequenced material consisted of expressed TCRB transcripts (all of the isolated RNA was reverse transcribed). This table comes from immunoSEQ multiplex PCR, and its TCRdb copy is limited to in-frame clones, with some not included. The top ten hold 0.022% of the sample, which has about 700,000 clones, 13% seen once. The CDR3 consists of 18 residues. Germline CDR1 reads SEHNR; CDR2 reads FQNEAQ (reference sequence). Trimming took 1 base from V and 3 from J; bases not matched to a gene: 14. This clone was detected a few times. Its antigen is unknown. The receptor comes from a man in his late teens or twenties with type 1 diabetes. This rearrangement joins TRBV7-9 to TRBJ1-2, with 7 positions matching TRBD1. Sequencing was done on a sample of naive CD4+ T cells from blood. The CDR3 sequence: CASSLGGGWTGSDYGYTF. CDR3 nucleotides: TGTGCCAGCAGCTTAGGAGGCGGGTGGACAGGATCGGACTATGGCTACACCTTC.